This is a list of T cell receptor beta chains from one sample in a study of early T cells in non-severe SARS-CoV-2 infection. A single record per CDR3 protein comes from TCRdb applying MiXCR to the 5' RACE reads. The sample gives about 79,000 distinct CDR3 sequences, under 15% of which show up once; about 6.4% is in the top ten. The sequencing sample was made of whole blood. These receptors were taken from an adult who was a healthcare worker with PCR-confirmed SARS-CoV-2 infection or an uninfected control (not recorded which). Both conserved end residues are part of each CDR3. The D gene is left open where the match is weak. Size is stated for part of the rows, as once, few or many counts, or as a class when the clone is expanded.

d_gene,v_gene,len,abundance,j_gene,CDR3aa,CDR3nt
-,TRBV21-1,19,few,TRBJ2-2,CASSKAVESSWTTPGSCFF,-
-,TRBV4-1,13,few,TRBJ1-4,CASSGYSNEKLFF,TGCGCCAGCAGCGGATACTCTAATGAAAAACTGTTTTTT
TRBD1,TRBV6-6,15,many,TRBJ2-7,CASFPSGDRVEEQYF,TGTGCCAGCTTCCCCTCCGGGGACAGGGTAGAGGAGCAGTACTTC
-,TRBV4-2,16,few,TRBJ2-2,CASSQEVSANTGELFF,TGTGCCAGCAGCCAAGAAGTGTCGGCGAACACCGGGGAGCTGTTTTTT
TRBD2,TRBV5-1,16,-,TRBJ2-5,CASSLLAGAWSETQYF,TGCGCCAGCAGCTTGCTAGCGGGAGCTTGGTCGGAGACCCAGTACTTC
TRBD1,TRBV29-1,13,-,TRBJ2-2,CSVGAGGNGELFF,TGCAGCGTTGGGGCAGGGGGTAACGGGGAGCTGTTTTTT
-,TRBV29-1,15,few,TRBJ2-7,CSVEMGTFYSYEQYF,TGCAGCGTTGAAATGGGGACGTTTTATTCCTACGAGCAGTACTTC
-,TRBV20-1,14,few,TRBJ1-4,CSARAGRVGKKLFF,TGCAGTGCTAGAGCCGGCAGGGTAGGAAAAAAACTGTTTTTT
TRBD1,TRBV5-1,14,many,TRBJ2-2,CASTGQGNTGELFF,TGCGCCAGCACCGGACAGGGCAACACCGGGGAGCTGTTTTTT
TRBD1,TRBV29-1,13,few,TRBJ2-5,CSVEGQGMETQYF,TGCAGCGTGGAGGGACAGGGGATGGAGACCCAGTACTTC
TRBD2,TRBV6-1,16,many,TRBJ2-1,CASRLASGTAYNEQFF,TGTGCCAGCAGGTTGGCTAGCGGGACCGCCTACAATGAGCAGTTCTTC
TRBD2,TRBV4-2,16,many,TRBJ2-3,CASSAGLAGGPDTQYF,TGTGCCAGCAGCGCGGGACTAGCGGGGGGGCCAGATACGCAGTATTTT
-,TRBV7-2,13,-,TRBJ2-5,CASSTYRDETQYF,TGTGCCAGCAGCACCTACAGGGACGAGACCCAGTACTTC
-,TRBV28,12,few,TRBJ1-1,CASALIGLRAFF,TGTGCCAGCGCCCTCATCGGGCTGCGGGCTTTCTTT
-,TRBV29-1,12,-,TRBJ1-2,CSVGHLNYGYTF,TGCAGCGTCGGGCACCTTAACTATGGCTACACCTTC
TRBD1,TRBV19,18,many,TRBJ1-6,CASSTRTGHSSYNSPLHF,TGTGCCAGTAGTACCCGGACAGGGCACAGCTCCTATAATTCACCCCTCCACTTT